This T cell receptor beta chain was observed in a study of vaccination and CD4 T cells after COVID-19. Study-level information: Controls had a CEFX pool, an HIV-1 Nef pool, or no peptide added.

A remark on this clonotype: The antigen remains undetermined.

The Oncomine TCR Beta short-read assay was applied to DNA of cultured CD4+ T cells. TCRdb re-called the PCR reads through MiXCR, storing one row per CDR3 protein. The sample gives approximately 8,100 distinct CDR3 sequences, approximately 54% of which show up once; approximately 22% is in the top ten. Germline V gene lookup returns CDR1 MNHNS and CDR2 SASEGT. J was trimmed by 11 bases and V by 5 bases; bases with no gene match: 8. CDR3 size: 12 residues. Treatment in this sample: roughly 11-day PBMC culture with coronavirus spike peptide pools or control peptides (ViraFEST assay). This sequence was found in a human donor who had recovered from COVID-19. The V gene is TRBV6-1, the J gene TRBJ1-1; 7 bases match TRBD1. Sequencing was done on a sample of CD4+ T cells from blood, cultured in vitro. The CDR3 sequence: CASSKYQGVAFF. For the CDR3, the DNA is TGTGCCAGCAGTAAATACCAGGGGGTCGCTTTCTTT.